The rows below give T cell receptor beta chains drawn from one sample of a study of blood T cell repertoires in COVID-19. The table came from immunoSEQ multiplex PCR; TCRdb's copy has only in-frame clones and leaves some out. In the table there are about 140,000 clones, about 83% of which are singletons. Sequenced material: peripheral blood. These TCRs come from a human donor in a cohort sampled during active COVID-19. Both conserved end residues are part of each CDR3. A D gene is named only where the DNA matches it firmly. Size is omitted from some rows. Given values are once, few, many or a class for expanded clones.

TRBJ2-7 TRBV19 . TRBD2 TGTGCCAGTAGTATTCTGCGGGGGAGCTCCTACGAGCAGTACTTC CASSILRGSSYEQYF
TRBJ2-1 TRBV25-1 . . TGTGCCAGCAGTGAATGGCCCGGGTTCTATGAGCAGTTCTTC CASSEWPGFYEQFF
TRBJ2-2 TRBV23-1 . . TGCGCCAGCAGTCGCCTCACAGAAACCGGGGAGCTGTTTTTT CASSRLTETGELFF
TRBJ2-5 TRBV10-3 . TRBD1 TGTGCCATCAGTTCCGGGACAGGGGGAATAGAGACCCAGTACTTC CAISSGTGGIETQYF
TRBJ2-3 TRBV6-5 . . TGTGCCAGCAGTTACTTGGAGGGTCCAGATACGCAGTATTTT CASSYLEGPDTQYF
TRBJ1-5 TRBV3-1/TRBV3-2 . TRBD1 TGTGCCAGCAGCCAAGGGGCGACAGGGGGGTATCAGCCCCAGCATTTT CASSQGATGGYQPQHF
TRBJ2-1 TRBV7-9 once TRBD1 TGTGCCAGCAGCTGGGACAGTTCATACAATGAGCAGTTCTTC CASSWDSSYNEQFF
TRBJ1-2 TRBV19 . . TGTGCCAGTAGTCCAGCCCCGCGGGATGGCTACACCTTC CASSPAPRDGYTF
TRBJ2-1 TRBV15 . . TGTGCCACCAGCAGAGACCCCGGGAATGAGCAGTTCTTC CATSRDPGNEQFF
TRBJ2-1 TRBV6-2/TRBV6-3 . TRBD2 TGTGCCAGCAGTTACGGTAGCGGGAGGTATGAGCAGTTCTTC CASSYGSGRYEQFF
TRBJ2-2 TRBV5-4 . TRBD2 TGTGCCAGCAGCTTGCCGGGACTAGCGGGAGGGAGCGGGGAGCTGTTTTTT CASSLPGLAGGSGELFF
TRBJ2-2 TRBV6-5 . TRBD1 TGTGCCAGCAGTTACGTCTCAGGGGGCAACACCGGGGAGCTGTTTTTT CASSYVSGGNTGELFF
TRBJ2-7 TRBV6-2/TRBV6-3 . . TGTGCCAGCAGTTACCCACCGCGACAGATCTACGAGCAGTACTTC CASSYPPRQIYEQYF
TRBJ2-3 TRBV5-4 once TRBD2 TGTGCCAGCAACCCCGGGACTAGCGGGAATAGGGGGACGCAGTATTTT CASNPGTSGNRGTQYF
TRBJ1-1 TRBV5-4 . . TGTGCCAGCAGCTTGATGGGGCTGAACACTGAAGCTTTCTTT CASSLMGLNTEAFF
TRBJ2-1 TRBV7-9 . TRBD1 TGTGCCAGCAGCTTAAGAGGGGGCGATAACAATGAGCAGTTCTTC CASSLRGGDNNEQFF
TRBJ1-4 TRBV28 . TRBD1 TGTGCCAGCAGTGGACAGGTCCAAGGAGAAAAACTGTTTTTT CASSGQVQGEKLFF
TRBJ1-2 TRBV7-2 . TRBD1 TGTGCCAGCAGCTTGGAACAGGGGGCGTCCTGGATCTATGGCTACACCTTC CASSLEQGASWIYGYTF
TRBJ1-2 TRBV7-2 once . TGTGCCAGCAGCTCTATGGGGAGGCTAAATGGCTACACCTTC CASSSMGRLNGYTF
TRBJ2-7 TRBV15 . TRBD2 TGTGCCACCAGCAGAGCGAGTAGCGGGCTGTACGAGCAGTACTTC CATSRASSGLYEQYF
TRBJ2-7 TRBV19 . . TGTGCCAGTAGTGACATCAGCTGGGGGGTCGAGCAGTACTTC CASSDISWGVEQYF
TRBJ2-3 TRBV9 few TRBD2 TGTGCCAGCAGCGTAGGTCTAGCGGGAGGACGCACAGATACGCAGTATTTT CASSVGLAGGRTDTQYF
TRBJ1-5 TRBV19 few . TGTGCCAGTAGTATGGCGGGATTCAATCAGCCCCAGCATTTT CASSMAGFNQPQHF
TRBJ2-7 TRBV5-8 once TRBD2 TGTGCCAGCAGCTTGGCCCCCCTAGCGGCGCTTCCTCTGGACGAGCAGTACTTC CASSLAPLAALPLDEQYF
TRBJ1-2 TRBV11-2 many . TGTGCCAGCAGCTTTTTTCAGGGATGGAACTATGGCTACACCTTC CASSFFQGWNYGYTF
TRBJ2-5 TRBV18 . TRBD1 TGTGCCAGCTCACCCAACCCCGACAGGGTGGAGACCCAGTACTTC CASSPNPDRVETQYF
TRBJ2-5 TRBV9 once TRBD1 TGTGCCAGCAGCGTATCCCCGGGTGGACAGGGGGCGACCCAGTACTTC CASSVSPGGQGATQYF
TRBJ2-3 TRBV7-8 . . TGTGCCAGCAGCACGACTATTTTGCGGGCAGATACGCAGTATTTT CASSTTILRADTQYF